This TCR beta chain was obtained from a study of response to subunit inactivated influenza vaccine. Study findings and constraints: It was suggested by the authors that few new T cells are recruited by each seasonal influenza vaccination.

V was clipped by 2 bases and J by 5 bases; unmatched bases: 13. The CDR3 has 17 residues. The germline gives CDR1 SGHRS, CDR2 YFSETQ. TCRdb analysed the RT-PCR reads with MiXCR anew, one entry per CDR3 protein. Of 550,000 to 800,000 distinct CDR3 sequences listed, 15% to 18% are singletons. Comments on this clonotype: Its target is not known.

The clonotype originates from a man in his fifties or sixties who received an inactivated influenza vaccine. The V call is TRBV5-1, the J call TRBJ2-5, with 9 bases aligning to TRBD1. This material consisted of PBMCs from blood, taken 11 to 12 days after vaccination. CDR3 protein: CASSLQQGARPKETQYF. The DNA for the CDR3 is TGCGCCAGCAGCTTACAACAGGGGGCGCGTCCCAAGGAGACCCAGTACTTC.